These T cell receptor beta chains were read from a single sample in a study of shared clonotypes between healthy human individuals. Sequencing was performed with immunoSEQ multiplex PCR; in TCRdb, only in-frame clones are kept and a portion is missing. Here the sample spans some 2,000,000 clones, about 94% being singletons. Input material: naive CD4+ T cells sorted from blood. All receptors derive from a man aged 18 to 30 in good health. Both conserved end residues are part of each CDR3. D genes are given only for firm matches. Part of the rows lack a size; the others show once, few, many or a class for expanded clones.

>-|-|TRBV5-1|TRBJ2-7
CASSLEGTALYEQYF
TGCGCCAGCAGCTTGGAAGGGACGGCACTCTACGAGCAGTACTTC
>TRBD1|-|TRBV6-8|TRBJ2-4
CASSSTGGYGKNIQYF
TGTGCCAGCAGTTCGACAGGGGGCTATGGCAAAAACATTCAGTACTTC
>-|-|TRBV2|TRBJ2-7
CASLAGGAYEQYF
TGTGCGAGCCTGGCCGGCGGTGCCTACGAGCAGTACTTC
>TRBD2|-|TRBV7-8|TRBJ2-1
CASSLSGGEQFF
TGTGCCAGCAGCTTGAGCGGGGGGGAGCAGTTCTTC
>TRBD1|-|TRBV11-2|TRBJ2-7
CASSLDRVGEQYF
TGTGCCAGCAGCCTCGACAGGGTCGGCGAGCAGTACTTC
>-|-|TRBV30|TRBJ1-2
CAWSVRGRENGYTF
TGTGCCTGGAGTGTAAGGGGCAGGGAGAATGGCTACACCTTC
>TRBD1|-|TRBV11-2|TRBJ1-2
CASSATQGADGYTF
TGTGCCAGCAGCGCAACCCAGGGGGCAGATGGCTACACCTTC
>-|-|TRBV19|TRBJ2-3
CASSFLRTDTQYF
TGTGCCAGTAGTTTCCTCCGCACAGATACGCAGTATTTT
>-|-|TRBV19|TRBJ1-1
CASSIQGANTEAFF
TGTGCCAGTAGTATACAAGGGGCGAACACTGAAGCTTTCTTT
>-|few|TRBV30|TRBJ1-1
CAWSPQPNTEAFF
TGTGCCTGGAGTCCGCAACCGAACACTGAAGCTTTCTTT
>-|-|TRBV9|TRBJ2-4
CASSVAGGNIQYF
TGTGCCAGCAGCGTAGCTGGGGGAAACATTCAGTACTTC
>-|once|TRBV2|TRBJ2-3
CASLYFTDTQYF
TGTGCCAGCCTTTATTTTACAGATACGCAGTATTTT
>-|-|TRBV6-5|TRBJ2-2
CASRRTGELFF
TGTGCCAGCAGGCGAACCGGGGAGCTGTTTTTT
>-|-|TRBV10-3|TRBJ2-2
CAISVGVNTGELFF
TGTGCCATCAGTGTTGGAGTGAACACCGGGGAGCTGTTTTTT
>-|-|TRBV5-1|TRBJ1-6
CASSLIGDRNSPLHF
TGCGCCAGCAGCCTGATAGGGGATCGGAATTCACCCCTCCACTTT
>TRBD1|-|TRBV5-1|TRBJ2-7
CASSLGEDRARQYF
TGCGCCAGCAGCTTGGGGGAGGACAGGGCGAGACAGTACTTC
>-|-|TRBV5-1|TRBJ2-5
CASSSAQGAQETQYF
TGCGCCAGCAGCAGCGCACAGGGCGCCCAAGAGACCCAGTACTTC
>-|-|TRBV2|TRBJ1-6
CASVSAGLTNSPLHF
TGTGCCAGCGTATCCGCTGGACTGACTAATTCACCCCTCCACTTT
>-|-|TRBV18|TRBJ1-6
CASSPQGGNNSPLHF
TGTGCCAGCTCACCACAAGGCGGAAATAATTCACCCCTCCACTTT
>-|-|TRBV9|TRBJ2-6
CASSVALTSSSGANVLTF
TGTGCCAGCAGCGTAGCTCTTACATCCTCCTCTGGGGCCAACGTCCTGACTTTC
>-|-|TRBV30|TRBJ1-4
CAWSLPPNEKLFF
TGTGCCTGGAGTTTACCCCCTAATGAAAAACTGTTTTTT
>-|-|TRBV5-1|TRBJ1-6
CASSLGGGNSPLHF
TGCGCCAGCAGCTTGGGCGGCGGGAATTCACCCCTCCACTTT